These 5 T cell receptor beta chains were sequenced from one sample in a study of PD-L1 blockade in urothelial cancer. Noted time point: pretreatment peripheral blood. Profiled with immunoSEQ multiplex PCR; TCRdb holds only in-frame clones, not every one. The sample holds 15,000 to 20,000 clones, approximately 91% seen once. This material consisted of PBMCs, taken around atezolizumab (anti-PD-L1) treatment. Receptor source: a man between 65 and 80 years old with urothelial cancer.

The chain carries TRBV5-1 and TRBJ1-1; D call uncertain. V was clipped by 0 bases and J by 1 base, with 7 bases between them. The CDR3 contains 14 residues. The germline CDR1 and CDR2 sequences are SGHRS and YFSETQ. Written as DNA, the CDR3 is TGCGCCAGCAGCTTGGCCATAGCGAACACTGAAGCTTTCTTT. Translating it yields CASSLAIANTEAFF. Drawing the rest from reference TRBV5-1 and TRBJ1-1, the complete variable domain is KAGVTQTPRYLIKTRGQQVTLSCSPISGHRSVSWYQQTPGQGLQFLFEYFSETQRNKGNFPGRFSGRQFSNSRSEMNVSTLELGDSALYLCASSLAIANTEAFFGQGTRLTVV.

The gene calls are TRBV28 and TRBJ2-7; D is possibly TRBD2 (5 bases). The CDR3 consists of 10 residues. The V end lost 6 bases, the J end lost 7 bases, and 7 bases lay between the germline ends. CDR1 is MDHEN and CDR2 is SYDVKM in the germline V gene. CDR3 nucleotide sequence: TGTGCCAGCAGCACGGGGGAGCAGTACTTC. Protein: CASSTGEQYF.

V gene TRBV6-5 combines with J gene TRBJ2-1, with D unresolved. CDR1 is MNHEY, CDR2 SVGAGI, per germline. The V gene lost 6 bases and the J gene lost 8 bases, with 17 bases spanning the gap. The CDR3 runs to 14 residues. CDR3 nucleotides: TGTGCCAGCAGCTCCGGTCCGACTCGGGATGAGCAGTTCTTC. Translation gives CASSSGPTRDEQFF.

The rearrangement uses TRBV7-9 and TRBJ1-5; D may be TRBD1 (5 bases). With 5 bases removed from V and 6 bases from J, the gap between germline ends came to 8 bases. The germline V gene encodes CDR1 SEHNR and CDR2 FQNEAQ (reference sequence). The CDR3 extends over 12 amino acids. The DNA of the CDR3 is TGTGCCAGCAGCCAGGGAAGTCAGCCCCAGCATTTT. It codes for CASSQGSQPQHF.

This clone was recorded only once. V gene TRBV5-4 combines with J gene TRBJ2-5, with 9 bases lining up with TRBD2. Germline CDR1 is SGHNT and CDR2 is YYREEE (reference sequence). The CDR3 sequence is 17 residues long. Trimming cost V 0 bases and J 1 base; bases outside gene matches: 7. CDR3 coding DNA: TGTGCCAGCAGCTTGGCCCTGATGCGGGGGGGCCAAGAGACCCAGTACTTC. It specifies CASSLALMRGGQETQYF.